These T cell receptor beta chains were read from a single sample in a study of shared clonotypes between healthy human individuals. Libraries were prepared by immunoSEQ multiplex PCR; TCRdb keeps only in-frame clonotypes and omits some of them. This table holds about 2.4 million clones, approximately 93% found once. Sequences were obtained from naive CD4+ T cells from PBMCs. These receptor sequences come from a man aged 18 to 29 in good health. Some clones in this sample may be carry-over from other donors' samples. The CDR3 runs from the conserved cysteine through the conserved F or W. D genes are given only for firm matches. Part of the rows lack a size; the others show once, few, many or a class for expanded clones.

j_gene,v_gene,abundance,len,d_gene,CDR3aa,CDR3nt
TRBJ2-2,TRBV5-1,.,14,.,CASSLGPGAGELFF,TGCGCCAGCAGCTTGGGCCCAGGGGCCGGGGAGCTGTTTTTT
TRBJ2-7,TRBV2,.,14,.,CASSDQGLSYEQYF,TGTGCCAGCAGTGACCAGGGTCTCTCCTACGAGCAGTACTTC
TRBJ2-1,TRBV9,.,23,TRBD2,CASSVATGRPGLAGDFSYNEQFF,TGTGCCAGCAGCGTAGCTACAGGAAGACCGGGACTAGCGGGAGACTTTTCCTACAATGAGCAGTTCTTC
TRBJ2-1,TRBV7-3,.,14,.,CASSFQGFGNEQFF,TGTGCCAGCAGCTTCCAGGGGTTCGGCAATGAGCAGTTCTTC
TRBJ2-1,TRBV20-1,.,9,.,CKPSGEQFF,TGCAAACCCTCCGGGGAGCAGTTCTTC
TRBJ1-2,TRBV30,.,13,.,CAWSVSGGYGYTF,TGTGCCTGGAGTGTTAGTGGGGGCTATGGCTACACCTTC
TRBJ1-2,TRBV30,once,13,TRBD1,CAWSGDRTTGYTF,TGTGCCTGGAGCGGGGACAGGACGACTGGCTACACCTTC
TRBJ2-7,TRBV5-1,.,14,TRBD2,CASSFQRDLYEQYF,TGCGCCAGCAGCTTCCAGCGGGATCTCTACGAGCAGTACTTC
TRBJ1-1,TRBV4-1,.,17,TRBD1,CASSQGPLTGLNTEAFF,TGCGCCAGCAGCCAGGGCCCCTTGACAGGGCTGAACACTGAAGCTTTCTTT
TRBJ1-2,TRBV28,.,14,.,CASSLVGSPYGYTF,TGTGCCAGCAGTTTAGTTGGCAGCCCCTATGGCTACACCTTC
TRBJ1-2,TRBV5-1,.,14,.,CASSLGQTHYGYTF,TGCGCCAGCAGCTTGGGACAGACCCACTATGGCTACACCTTC
TRBJ2-3,TRBV5-6,.,13,.,CASSLGRALTQYF,TGTGCCAGCAGCTTGGGTAGAGCGCTTACGCAGTATTTT
TRBJ2-2,TRBV7-2,.,19,TRBD2,CASSRKNVLAGVGTGELFF,TGTGCCAGCAGCCGGAAGAATGTCCTAGCGGGAGTTGGAACCGGGGAGCTGTTTTTT
TRBJ1-3,TRBV28,.,14,.,CASSSRTGRDTIYF,TGTGCCAGCAGTTCCCGCACAGGGCGGGACACCATATATTTT
TRBJ2-3,TRBV5-4,.,13,.,CASSFPWADTQYF,TGTGCCAGCAGCTTCCCTTGGGCAGATACGCAGTATTTT
TRBJ2-7,TRBV29-1,.,13,.,CSVGGRPSYEQYF,TGCAGCGTTGGGGGCAGACCCTCCTACGAGCAGTACTTC
TRBJ1-1,TRBV30,.,15,.,CAWTTVGGGYTEAFF,TGTGCCTGGACCACAGTAGGAGGGGGTTACACTGAAGCTTTCTTT
TRBJ2-3,TRBV11-2,few,14,.,CASSLGLSTDTQYF,TGTGCCAGCAGCTTAGGACTGAGCACAGATACGCAGTATTTT
TRBJ1-1,TRBV28,.,15,TRBD1,CASSTTRDRNTEAFF,TGTGCCAGCAGCACGACTCGGGACAGGAACACTGAAGCTTTCTTT
TRBJ2-1,TRBV6-6,.,15,TRBD1,CASRVQGLPYNEQFF,TGTGCCAGCAGGGTACAGGGGTTGCCCTACAATGAGCAGTTCTTC
TRBJ1-5,TRBV2,.,14,TRBD1,CASSDQGAGQPQHF,TGTGCCAGCAGCGACCAGGGGGCCGGACAGCCCCAGCATTTT
TRBJ2-7,TRBV6-6,.,15,TRBD2,CASWTPASGTYEQYF,TGTGCCAGCTGGACGCCGGCGAGCGGGACCTACGAGCAGTACTTC
TRBJ1-1,TRBV4-1,.,15,.,CASSQGGTRWAEAFF,TGCGCCAGCAGCCAAGGGGGTACGCGGTGGGCTGAAGCTTTCTTT
TRBJ2-1,TRBV18,.,13,.,CASSPDQNNEQFF,TGTGCCAGCTCCCCGGACCAAAACAATGAGCAGTTCTTC
TRBJ1-4,TRBV20-1,.,11,.,CSAGSNEKLFF,TGCAGTGCTGGTTCAAATGAAAAACTGTTTTTT
TRBJ1-1,TRBV5-1,.,17,TRBD1,CASSLGGRGQVNTEAFF,TGCGCCAGCAGCTTGGGAGGCAGGGGGCAGGTGAACACTGAAGCTTTCTTT
TRBJ2-7,TRBV7-2,once,12,.,CASSLRRYEQYF,TGTGCCAGCAGCTTACGTCGGTACGAGCAGTACTTC
TRBJ1-2,TRBV5-1,once,17,TRBD1,CASSLTKTGGFGDGYTF,TGCGCCAGCAGCTTGACCAAAACAGGGGGATTCGGCGATGGCTACACCTTC
TRBJ1-3,TRBV7-6,.,16,.,CASSLAQPSSGNTIYF,TGTGCCAGCAGCTTAGCGCAACCGAGCTCTGGAAACACCATATATTTT
TRBJ2-1,TRBV19,once,12,.,CASSQPGHEQFF,TGTGCCAGTAGCCAACCGGGACACGAGCAGTTCTTC
TRBJ2-5,TRBV28,.,14,.,CASSEAGKTETQYF,TGTGCCAGCAGTGAGGCGGGAAAAACGGAGACCCAGTACTTC